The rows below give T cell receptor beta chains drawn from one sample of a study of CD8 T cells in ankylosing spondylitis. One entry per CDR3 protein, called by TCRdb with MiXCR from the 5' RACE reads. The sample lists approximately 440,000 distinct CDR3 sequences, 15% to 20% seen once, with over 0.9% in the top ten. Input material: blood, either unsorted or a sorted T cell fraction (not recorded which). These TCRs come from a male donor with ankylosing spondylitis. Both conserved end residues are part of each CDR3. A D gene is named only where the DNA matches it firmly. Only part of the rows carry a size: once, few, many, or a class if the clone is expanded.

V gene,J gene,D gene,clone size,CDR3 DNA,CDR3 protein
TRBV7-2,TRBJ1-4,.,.,TGTGCCAGCAGATTACAGGGTAATGAAAAACTGTTTTTT,CASRLQGNEKLFF
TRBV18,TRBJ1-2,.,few,TGTGCCAGCTCACCCGCAGAACTCTACACCTTC,CASSPAELYTF
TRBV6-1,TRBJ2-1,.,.,TGTGCCAGCAGCGTTCATGACAATGAGCAGTTCTTC,CASSVHDNEQFF
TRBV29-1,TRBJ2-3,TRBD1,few,TGCAGCGTTGAGGGACAGGGGCTTGTAGATACGCAGTATTTT,CSVEGQGLVDTQYF
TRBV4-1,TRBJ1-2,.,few,TGCGCCAGCAGCCAAGAACTGGCCGGCGCCCCTCGGGTTGGCTACACCTTC,CASSQELAGAPRVGYTF
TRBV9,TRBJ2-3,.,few,TGTGCCAGCAGCGTAGGACAGTTACCAGATACGCAGTATTTT,CASSVGQLPDTQYF
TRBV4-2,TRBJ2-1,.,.,TGTGCCAGCAGCCAAGTTGGTGGTACCCCCTACAATGAGCAGTTCTTC,CASSQVGGTPYNEQFF
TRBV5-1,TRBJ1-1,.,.,TGCGCCAGCAGCTTAGAATGGGAGTTCAACACTGAAGCTTTCTTT,CASSLEWEFNTEAFF
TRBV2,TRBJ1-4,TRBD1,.,TGTGCCAGCAGCCCTTGGACAGGGTTGTTTTTT,CASSPWTGLFF
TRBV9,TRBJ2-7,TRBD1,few,TGTGCCAGCAGCGACACCCCCGCCGGGGACAGTAGCGAGCAGTACTTC,CASSDTPAGDSSEQYF
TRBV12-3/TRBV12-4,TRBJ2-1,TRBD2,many,TGTGCCAGCACCTTACTAGCGGGAACTGACAATGAGCAGTTCTTC,CASTLLAGTDNEQFF
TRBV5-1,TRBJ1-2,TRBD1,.,TGCGCCAGCAGCTTGGCCCCTACAGGGGTTAACTATGGCTACACCTTC,CASSLAPTGVNYGYTF
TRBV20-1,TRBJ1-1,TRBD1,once,TGCAGTGCTAGACCAGGACAGGGGTTTACCACTGAAGCTTTCTTT,CSARPGQGFTTEAFF
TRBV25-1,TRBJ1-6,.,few,TGTGCCAGCAGTCCGGCGGCAGGAATAGGTTCACCCCTCCACTTT,CASSPAAGIGSPLHF
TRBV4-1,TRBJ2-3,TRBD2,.,TGCGCCAGCACCCGGGAGGCTTACACAGATACGCAGTATTTT,CASTREAYTDTQYF
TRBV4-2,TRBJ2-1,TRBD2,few,TGTGCCAGCAGCAAAACTAGCGCGTCCTACAATGAGCAGTTCTTC,CASSKTSASYNEQFF
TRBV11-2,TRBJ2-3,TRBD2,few,TGTGCCAGCAGCCCCTTCGGGGTGGCGGGAGTTTTAGATACGCAGTATTTT,CASSPFGVAGVLDTQYF
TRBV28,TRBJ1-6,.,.,TGTGCCAGCAGTTTCAGCGTTGGGGTACCCCTCCACTTT,CASSFSVGVPLHF
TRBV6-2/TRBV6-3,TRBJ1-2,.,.,TGTGCCAGCAGTTCCCGGCCGACGATTATGGGCTACACCTTC,CASSSRPTIMGYTF
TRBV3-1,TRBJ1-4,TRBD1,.,TGTGCCAGCAGCCAGTACCGGGACAGGGCCTCAAAACTGTTTTTT,CASSQYRDRASKLFF
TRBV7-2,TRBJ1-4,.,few,TGTGCCAGCAGCAGAGGGTGGGCTAATGAAAAACTGTTTTTT,CASSRGWANEKLFF
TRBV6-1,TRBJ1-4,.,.,TGTGCCAGCAGCTCTAGTCGGGACACAACAACTAATGAAAAACTGTTTTTT,CASSSSRDTTTNEKLFF
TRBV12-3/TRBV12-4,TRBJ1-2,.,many,TGTGCCAGCTCAGCCGGTCAAGGCCATGGCTACACCTTC,CASSAGQGHGYTF
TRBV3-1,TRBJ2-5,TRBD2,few,TGTGCCAGCAGCCTGGACTACGGGACTAGCGGAGTGGAGGGTGGGACCCAGTACTTC,CASSLDYGTSGVEGGTQYF
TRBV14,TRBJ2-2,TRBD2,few,TGTGCCTCGGGGGGGCCGAACAACGCCGGGGAGCTGTTTTTT,CASGGPNNAGELFF
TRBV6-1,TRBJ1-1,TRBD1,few,TGTGCCAGCAGTGAAGGGATGGACAGGGTCACTGAAGCTTTCTTT,CASSEGMDRVTEAFF
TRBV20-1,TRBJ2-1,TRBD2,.,TGCAGTGCGAAGCGGGGGGAGAGCTCCTACAATGAGCAGTTCTTC,CSAKRGESSYNEQFF
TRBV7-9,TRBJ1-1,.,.,TGTGCCAGCAGCCGATACGGGACTGAGGGCAACACTGAAGCTTTCTTT,CASSRYGTEGNTEAFF
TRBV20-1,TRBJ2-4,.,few,TGCAGCGCACGGCGAGGGGGGGAAAACATTCAGTACTTC,CSARRGGENIQYF
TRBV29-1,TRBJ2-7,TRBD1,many,TGCAGCGGTGGACAGGGCCACGAGCAGTACTTC,CSGGQGHEQYF
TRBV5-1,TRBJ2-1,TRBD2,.,TGCGCCAGCAGCTTGGGGGGGCGAGGACTAGCGGGGGTGAGCTCCTACAATGAGCAGTTCTTC,CASSLGGRGLAGVSSYNEQFF
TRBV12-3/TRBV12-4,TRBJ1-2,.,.,TGTGCCAGCAGTTTAGGACGTGGCTACACCTTC,CASSLGRGYTF
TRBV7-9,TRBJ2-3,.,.,TGTGCCAGCAGACCCACTAGGGGGACAGATACGCAGTATTTT,CASRPTRGTDTQYF
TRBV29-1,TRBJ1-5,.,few,TGCAGCGTTGTTGGGGGCGGTCAGCCCCAGCATTTT,CSVVGGGQPQHF
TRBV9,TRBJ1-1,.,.,TGTGCCAGCAGCGTTTTATCGAACACTGAAGCTTTCTTT,CASSVLSNTEAFF
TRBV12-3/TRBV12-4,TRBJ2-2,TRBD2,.,TGTGCCAGCACCCCAAGCGGGAGGGCCTTAACCGGGGAGCTGTTTTTT,CASTPSGRALTGELFF
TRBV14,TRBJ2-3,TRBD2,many,TGTGCCAGCAGCCAAACCACCATCGTCGGGGGGGATACGCAGTATTTT,CASSQTTIVGGDTQYF
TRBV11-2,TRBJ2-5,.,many,TGTGCCAGCAGTCTAGGGGTTGGGGAGACCCAGTACTTC,CASSLGVGETQYF
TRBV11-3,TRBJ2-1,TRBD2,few,TGTGCCAGCAGCTGGTACTCTAGCGGGGGTACCTACAATGAGCAGTTCTTC,CASSWYSSGGTYNEQFF
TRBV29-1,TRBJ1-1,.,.,TGCAGCGTTGAAAGGGCGGGTTACGATTCGTACACTGAAGCTTTCTTT,CSVERAGYDSYTEAFF
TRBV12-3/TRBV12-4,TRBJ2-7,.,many,TGTGCCAGCAGTTTTAATCATTACGAGCAGTACTTC,CASSFNHYEQYF
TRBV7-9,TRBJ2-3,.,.,TGTGCCAGCAGCTTAGGCTACAGCACAGATACGCAGTATTTT,CASSLGYSTDTQYF
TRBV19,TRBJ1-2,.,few,TGTGCCAGTAACGACGCTAGCAGGCCTACTAACTATGGCTACACCTTC,CASNDASRPTNYGYTF
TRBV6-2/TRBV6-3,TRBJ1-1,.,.,TGTGCCAGCACTCCACAACGGAACACTGAAGCTTTCTTT,CASTPQRNTEAFF
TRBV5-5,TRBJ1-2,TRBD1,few,TGTGCCAGCAGCTTACCCGACAGGGGGCTCTATGGCTACACCTTC,CASSLPDRGLYGYTF
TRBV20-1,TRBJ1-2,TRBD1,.,TGCAGTGCTGAGGAGAGAGGGGGCTTACGGGGCTACACCTTC,CSAEERGGLRGYTF
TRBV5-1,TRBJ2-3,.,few,TGCGCCAGCAGCTTGAATTCTCGGACGGGGGCCCGCACAGATACGCAGTATTTT,CASSLNSRTGARTDTQYF
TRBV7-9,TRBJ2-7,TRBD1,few,TGTGCCAGCAGCTTAGCGGGACAGGGTCTGTGGCAGTACTTC,CASSLAGQGLWQYF
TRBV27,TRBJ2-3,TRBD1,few,TGTGCCAGCAGCCCGGGACAGGCCCATACGCAGTATTTT,CASSPGQAHTQYF
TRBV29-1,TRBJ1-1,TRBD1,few,TGCAGCGTACCGGGACAGGGGAACACTGAAGCTTTCTTT,CSVPGQGNTEAFF
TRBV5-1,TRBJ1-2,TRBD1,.,TGCGCCAGCAGCGCGGACAGGGGAAATCGGGAAGATGGCTACACCTTC,CASSADRGNREDGYTF
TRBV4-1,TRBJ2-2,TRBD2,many,TGCGCCAGCAGCCAAGCTCCCGGACGAGCGGGGGGCGTTAACACCGGGGAGCTGTTTTTT,CASSQAPGRAGGVNTGELFF
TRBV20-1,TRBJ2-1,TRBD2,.,TGCAGTGCCAGCGGGCGGGAGTCGGCGCATGAGCAGTTCTTC,CSASGRESAHEQFF
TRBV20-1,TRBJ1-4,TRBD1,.,TGCAGTGCTAGATCCGGGACAGGGTTTGAAAAACTGTTTTTT,CSARSGTGFEKLFF
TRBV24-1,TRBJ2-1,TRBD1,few,TGTGCCACCAGTGAGGGGACAGGGGGTAGCAATGAGCAGTTCTTC,CATSEGTGGSNEQFF
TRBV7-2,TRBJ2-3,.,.,TGTGCCAGCACCCTGGCTGCCACAGATACGCAGTATTTT,CASTLAATDTQYF